This TCR beta chain derives from a study of memory B cells and T cells in multiple sclerosis. Findings of the study overall: Normalization was needed because clone-set size differences affected shared clonotype counts.

Germline V CDR1 and CDR2: SEHNR, FQNEAQ (reference sequence). CDR3 size: 13 residues. V dropped 3 bases and J dropped 1 base, with 6 bases sitting between them. Data came from immunoSEQ multiplex PCR; TCRdb stores just in-frame clones and leaves some out. The top ten clones hold roughly 2.6% of a sample with around 30,000 clones, 86% of them seen once. After stimulus-free culture, autoproliferating CFSE-dim and non-proliferating CFSE-high T cells were sequenced separately. Cultures began with roughly 5x10^7 CFSE-labeled PBMCs, unstimulated for roughly 7 days, with replicate wells pooled. CFSE at approximately 0.5 uM labeled the PBMCs, which were then cultured unstimulated. Remarks on this clone: What it recognizes is unknown.

This TCR derives from a human donor with multiple sclerosis. Material for sequencing was PBMCs from blood kept in culture. The chain couples TRBV7-9 to TRBJ1-1; D remains ambiguous. The CDR3 spells CASSFPWNTEAFF. CDR3 bases: TGTGCCAGCAGCTTTCCATGGAACACTGAAGCTTTCTTT.